This T cell receptor beta chain comes out of a study of blood T cell repertoires in COVID-19. Study information: COVID-19 samples from acute and convalescent phases originated in the United States, Italy and Spain. T cells, B-cell-depleted T cells, or PBMCs supplied cDNA or gDNA.

Seattle researchers signed up patients amid active infection and tracked them longitudinally. Clones were sequenced by immunoSEQ multiplex PCR, and TCRdb holds only the in-frame ones, with some missing. Of a few hundred thousand clones listed, around 84% are singletons. Trimming shortened V by 10 bases and J by 8 bases, and 23 bases separated the two germline ends. The CDR3 has 14 residues. The germline CDR1 and CDR2 sequences are SEHNR and FQNEAQ (reference sequence). Material for sequencing was peripheral blood. This sequence joins TRBV7-9 and TRBJ1-2, with D maybe TRBD1 (6 bases). The TCR originated in a woman of 80 years or more with COVID-19, enrolled during active disease. The CDR3 DNA reads as TGTGCCATCGAAAGGGACACGGGCTTTTGGGGCTACACCTTC. Translation gives CAIERDTGFWGYTF.